One sample yielded the 26 T cell receptor beta chains listed below, sequenced in a study of T-cell memory formation after mild COVID-19 (dated by TCRdb to about 2021). Receptor libraries were prepared by 5' RACE. The sequencer listed for this sample is Illumina NovaSeq 6000. TCRdb redid the processing of the public reads, applying fastp at Q25 and MiXCR, and retained in-frame beta chains. CDR3 protein duplicates are merged, each entry listing the most common genes and DNA. Here the sample has approximately 350,000 distinct CDR3 sequences; about 15% occur a single time. Approximately 20% of the sample is in the top ten clones. Sequencing input: PBMCs or a T cell subset sorted from them (not recorded which). Every receptor here comes from a young man who had mild COVID-19 (a few samples of this study predate the infection). The sample titles of this study are shuffled in the database, so cell type and time point are left out; the donor was told from shared clones.

The chain links TRBV19 to TRBJ2-5; 10 nucleotides agree with TRBD2. J was trimmed by 1 base and V by 3 bases; bases with no gene match: 5. The germline gives CDR1 LNHDA, CDR2 SQIVND (reference sequence). The CDR3 spans 16 residues. The CDR3 region is CASSMSSGGLQETQYF. CDR3 nucleotide sequence: TGTGCCAGTAGTATGTCTAGCGGGGGCCTCCAAGAGACCCAGTACTTC.

The sample holds many counts of this clonotype. This chain links TRBV10-3 with TRBJ1-2, with D maybe TRBD1 (5 bases). V was shortened by 6 bases and J by 6 bases, with 17 bases between the two germline ends. Germline assignment: CDR1 ENHRY and CDR2 SYGVKD. There are 14 residues in the CDR3. Written as DNA, the CDR3 is TGTGCCATCAGCACCCTGACAGAAGTGGATGGCTACACCTTC. Translation gives CAISTLTEVDGYTF.

This clonotype has at least ten counts. CDR3 DNA sequence: TGCAGTGCAACAGGACTAGCGGACCAAGAGACCCAGTACTTC. This sequence encodes CSATGLADQETQYF. This chain uses TRBV20-1 with TRBJ2-5; 10 bases agree with TRBD2. The CDR3 extends over 14 amino acids. The V segment lost 6 bases and the J segment 0 bases; nucleotides outside the gene matches: 4. CDR1 DFQATT and CDR2 SNEGSKA come from the germline V gene (reference sequence).

V is TRBV11-2 and J is TRBJ1-5, with D possibly TRBD1 on 6 matching bases. V lost 1 base and J lost 3, with 13 bases in between. The CDR3 consists of 16 residues. The germline V gene has CDR1 SGHAT and CDR2 FQNNGV. CDR3 coding DNA: TGTGCCAGCAGCTTAGGCAGGGGAGGTAACAATCAGCCCCAGCATTTT. This translates into CASSLGRGGNNQPQHF.

This clonotype was counted ten times or more. V gene TRBV11-2 combines with J gene TRBJ2-7; a weak D match, TRBD1 (5 bases). The CDR3 covers 18 residues. Germline CDR1 SGHAT, CDR2 FQNNGV. V was cut by 5 bases and J by 3 bases, with 26 bases left in between. This CDR3 reads CASSPIGRGQGEVYEQYF. The CDR3 nucleotides read TGTGCCAGCAGCCCCATTGGTAGGGGTCAGGGTGAGGTCTACGAGCAGTACTTC.

The chain links TRBV28 to TRBJ2-5; D unclear. The CDR3 loop spans 14 amino acids. Per the germline V gene, CDR1 is MDHEN and CDR2 is SYDVKM. V lost 7 bases to trimming and J lost 3 bases, with 15 bases between them. As DNA, the CDR3 is TGTGCCAGCACTCAGACCTTACCAAAAGAGACCCAGTACTTC. Encoded protein: CASTQTLPKETQYF.

The chain employs TRBV9 and TRBJ2-1; TRBD2 matches at 9 bases. V lost 3 bases, J lost 8 bases, and 9 bases stayed unmatched. There are 15 residues in the CDR3. In germline, CDR1 is SGDLS, CDR2 YYNGEE. For the CDR3, the DNA is TGTGCCAGCAGCGCTGCCGGACTAGCGAGTGATGAGCAGTTCTTC. As protein: CASSAAGLASDEQFF.

Only a few counts were recorded for this clonotype. The rearrangement joins TRBV18 to TRBJ2-1, with D perhaps assigned TRBD1 or TRBD2 (6 bases each). From germline, CDR1 is KGHSH and CDR2 LQKENI. The CDR3 has 15 amino acids. V lost 3 bases and J 3 bases, leaving 12 bases between the germline ends. For the CDR3, the DNA is TGTGCCAGCTCACCCAGACAGGAGGGCTACAATGAGCAGTTCTTC. Its translation: CASSPRQEGYNEQFF.

This clonotype was observed at least ten times. CDR3: CASSLGGTNYGYTF. In nucleotides, the CDR3 is TGCGCCAGCAGCTTGGGCGGGACAAACTATGGCTACACCTTC. V usage is TRBV5-1 and J usage is TRBJ1-2, with D possibly TRBD1 on 6 matching bases. CDR1 and CDR2 from the germline V gene are SGHRS and YFSETQ. The V gene lost 0 bases and the J gene lost 2 bases, with 8 bases spanning the gap. CDR3 length equals 14 residues. The whole variable domain, filled in from reference TRBV5-1 and TRBJ1-2, reads KAGVTQTPRYLIKTRGQQVTLSCSPISGHRSVSWYQQTPGQGLQFLFEYFSETQRNKGNFPGRFSGRQFSNSRSEMNVSTLELGDSALYLCASSLGGTNYGYTFGSGTRLTVV.

This clonotype was detected a few times. This chain joins TRBV6-5 and TRBJ2-5, with 7 bases matching TRBD1. The V and J ends lost 4 bases and 0 bases, in that order; junction bases with no gene match: 14. This CDR3 contains 18 residues. CDR1 and CDR2 (germline): MNHEY, SVGAGI. CDR3 residues: CASSLTHTGTAYQETQYF. CDR3 DNA sequence: TGTGCCAGCAGTTTGACTCACACCGGGACAGCCTACCAAGAGACCCAGTACTTC.

V gene TRBV6-2 or TRBV6-3 combines with J gene TRBJ1-2, with a tentative D call TRBD1 (6 bases). This CDR3 contains 13 residues. V was shortened by 6 bases and J by 3 bases, with 11 bases between the two germline ends. Germline values: CDR1 MNHEY, CDR2 SVGEGT. In DNA form, the CDR3 reads TGTGCCAGCAGCTCGACAGGACACTATGGCTACACCTTC. This sequence encodes CASSSTGHYGYTF.

This clonotype appeared a few times. CDR3 DNA sequence: TGTGCCACCAGCAGAGATGCGGGGGCCTCCTACGAGCAGTACGTC. Translation gives CATSRDAGASYEQYV. The genes are TRBV15 and TRBJ2-7; tentatively, D is TRBD2 (7 bases). CDR1 is LNHNV and CDR2 is YYDKDF in the germline V gene (reference sequence). Between the trimmed V and J ends, which lost 0 bases and 0 bases, there was a span of 9 bases. The CDR3 has 15 amino acids.

This clonotype was counted only a few times. V gene TRBV7-9 combines with J gene TRBJ2-1, with 10 bases that match TRBD1. Germline lookup yields CDR1 SEHNR and CDR2 FQNEAQ (reference sequence). With V trimmed by 6 bases and J by 7 bases, 12 bases remained unmatched. This CDR3 is built from 16 residues. The CDR3, as DNA: TGTGCCAGCAGAGTTAGGGACAGGGGCGTAAGGAATGAGCAGTTCTTC. Its protein product is CASRVRDRGVRNEQFF.

The chain employs TRBV5-1 and TRBJ2-3; no definite D call. V lost 5 bases and J 4 bases, leaving 11 bases between the germline ends. CDR3 length: 13 amino acids. Germline CDR1 and CDR2: SGHRS and YFSETQ. CDR3 sequence reads: CASSLGPSDTQYF. For the CDR3, the DNA is TGCGCCAGCAGTCTAGGACCGTCAGATACGCAGTATTTT. The whole variable domain, filled in from reference TRBV5-1 and TRBJ2-3, reads KAGVTQTPRYLIKTRGQQVTLSCSPISGHRSVSWYQQTPGQGLQFLFEYFSETQRNKGNFPGRFSGRQFSNSRSEMNVSTLELGDSALYLCASSLGPSDTQYFGPGTRLTVL.

V usage is TRBV24-1 and J usage is TRBJ2-7; 7 positions agree with TRBD1. After removal of 4 bases from V and 6 bases from J, the junction contained 17 bases not matched to a gene. This CDR3 is 17 amino acids long. Germline loops: CDR1 KGHDR, CDR2 SFDVKD. The CDR3 DNA sequence: TGTGCCACCAGTGACAGAGGCGATAACAGGGACAGCCGCGAGCAGTACGTC. This gives the protein CATSDRGDNRDSREQYV.

This rearrangement joins TRBV30 to TRBJ2-2, with TRBD2 matching 8 bases. J gave up 6 bases and V 2 bases, and 8 bases lay outside the gene matches. CDR3 length: 15 residues. Germline V gene data show CDR1 as GTSNPN and CDR2 as SVGIG (reference sequence). In nucleotides, the CDR3 is TGTGCCTGGAGTCCCGGATCGGGACTAGCCGGGGAGCTGTTTTTT. It yields the protein CAWSPGSGLAGELFF.

This clonotype was recorded a few times. V gene TRBV20-1 combines with J gene TRBJ2-3; the D gene is possibly TRBD2 (5 bases). Germline V CDR1 and CDR2: DFQATT, SNEGSKA (reference sequence). The CDR3 loop spans 13 amino acids. Trimming stripped 2 bases from V and 0 bases from J, with 6 bases between. The CDR3 bases are TGCAGTGCTAGACCGGGAAGCACAGATACGCAGTATTTT. Its translation: CSARPGSTDTQYF.

This clonotype was observed many times. The chain employs TRBV7-9 and TRBJ1-1; D gene unclear. V lost 3 bases and J lost 1, with 3 bases in between. This CDR3 region has 12 residues. Germline loops: CDR1 SEHNR, CDR2 FQNEAQ (reference sequence). The CDR3 region has the DNA TGTGCCAGCAGCTTCGAGAACACTGAAGCTTTCTTT. This codes for CASSFENTEAFF.

V gene TRBV27 combines with J gene TRBJ2-3, with TRBD1 identical over 9 bases. The germline gives CDR1 MNHEY, CDR2 SMNVEV (reference sequence). This CDR3 contains 15 residues. Trimming at V came to 7 bases and at J to 1 base, leaving 6 bases not matched to a gene. This CDR3 is CASKRRTGGTDTQYF. The CDR3 bases are TGTGCCAGCAAACGGAGGACAGGGGGCACAGATACGCAGTATTTT.

This clonotype was counted only a few times. This sequence joins TRBV4-2 and TRBJ2-1; 8 bases line up with TRBD2. The CDR3 runs to 15 residues. Germline V lookup: CDR1 LGHNA, CDR2 YNFKEQ. J was trimmed by 4 bases and V by 3 bases; bases with no gene match: 5. CDR3 DNA: TGTGCCAGCAGCCACGAGCGGGGGCTATACAATGAGCAGTTCTTC. It translates to CASSHERGLYNEQFF.

The chain couples TRBV6-5 to TRBJ2-7; weak D call: TRBD1 (6 bases). The V gene lost 7 bases and the J gene lost 2 bases, with 12 bases spanning the gap. Germline CDR1 is MNHEY and CDR2 is SVGAGI. CDR3 size: 13 residues. CDR3 coding DNA: TGTGCCAGCAAGAGGGGGACACCCTACGAGCAGTACTTC. It translates to CASKRGTPYEQYF.

V usage is TRBV5-1 and J usage is TRBJ2-3; 8 bases line up with TRBD1. From germline, CDR1 is SGHRS and CDR2 YFSETQ. The V gene end was trimmed by 4 bases and the J gene end by 6 bases; junction bases not matched to a gene: 4. CDR3 length: 13 amino acids. The DNA for the CDR3 is TGCGCCAGCAGCCCAAGACAGGGGGATACGCAGTATTTT. Its protein product is CASSPRQGDTQYF. The variable domain in full, with the rest retrieved from reference TRBV5-1 and TRBJ2-3, is KAGVTQTPRYLIKTRGQQVTLSCSPISGHRSVSWYQQTPGQGLQFLFEYFSETQRNKGNFPGRFSGRQFSNSRSEMNVSTLELGDSALYLCASSPRQGDTQYFGPGTRLTVL.

The chain carries TRBV12-3 or TRBV12-4 and TRBJ1-2; 7 bases match TRBD1. The V and J ends lost 5 bases and 10 bases, in that order; junction bases with no gene match: 10. This CDR3 region has 13 residues. DNA for the CDR3: TGTGCCAGCAGTCCCACGGGACAGTCGTCCTACACCTTC. Translated: CASSPTGQSSYTF.

DNA of the CDR3: TGTGCCAGCAGCTCTGGGGGGGGCCCCTCCTACGAGCAGTACGTC. Translating it yields CASSSGGGPSYEQYV. The chain recombines TRBV5-6 with TRBJ2-7, with D possibly matching TRBD2 (7 bases). CDR1 is SGHDT, CDR2 YYEEEE, per germline. The CDR3 is 15 residues long. The germline V and J ends were trimmed by 3 bases and 0 bases, with 13 bases remaining between them.

The V gene is TRBV5-6, the J gene TRBJ2-6; D is ambiguous. This CDR3 comprises 15 residues. Germline CDR1 and CDR2: SGHDT and YYEEEE. The ends were cut back, 1 base at V and 1 base at J, with 6 bases in the middle. The CDR3 bases are TGTGCCAGCAGCTTGCCCGTTTCTGGGGCCAACGTCCTGACTTTC. Its protein product is CASSLPVSGANVLTF.

The V and J genes are TRBV6-5 and TRBJ2-3; TRBD2 aligns across 7 bases. V trimming: 4 bases; J trimming: 11 bases; junction bases outside the gene matches: 3. The CDR3 has 11 residues. The V gene's germline CDR1 is MNHEY and CDR2 SVGAGI. The CDR3 DNA follows: TGTGCCAGCAGTTTCCCGGGGGGGCAGTATTTT. Translation gives CASSFPGGQYF.